This entry lists 5 T cell receptor beta chains sequenced from one sample in a study of metastatic and nonmetastatic thyroid tumors. Through MiXCR, TCRdb re-clonotyped the PCR reads. The sample lists tens of thousands of clones; 3.5% to 4.5% were seen once. Thyroid surgery was performed in patients who had received no treatment beforehand. The sequenced material came from blood. These receptors originate from a female donor with papillary thyroid cancer or a benign thyroid nodule (not recorded which). Some clones in this sample may be carry-over from other donors' samples.

This clone occurred a few times. The CDR3 sequence is CSAMTLDSAEAFF. DNA for the CDR3: TGCAGTGCTATGACACTCGATTCGGCTGAAGCTTTCTTT. This chain connects TRBV20-1 to TRBJ1-1; D is undetermined. CDR1 is DFQATT, CDR2 SNEGSKA, per germline (reference sequence). This CDR3 is built from 13 residues. Trimming left V 4 bases short and J 6 bases short, with 15 bases between.

This clone has at least ten counts. The chain couples TRBV20-1 to TRBJ2-3, with 13 bases lining up with TRBD2. The ends lost 0 bases at V and 1 base at J; junction bases unmatched: 7. The germline V gene has CDR1 DFQATT and CDR2 SNEGSKA (reference sequence). This CDR3 has 18 residues. The CDR3: CSARDGLAGARGTDTQYF. Written as DNA, the CDR3 is TGCAGTGCTAGAGATGGACTAGCGGGAGCTAGGGGCACAGATACGCAGTATTTT.

The gene calls are TRBV19 and TRBJ2-1; TRBD2 agrees at 7 bases. Germline values: CDR1 LNHDA, CDR2 SQIVND (reference sequence). This CDR3 region has 13 residues. Trimming at V came to 1 base and at J to 8 bases, leaving 2 bases not matched to a gene. The CDR3 DNA reads TGTGCCAGTAGTATAGCGGGAGGCCATGAGCAGTTCTTC. Amino acid sequence: CASSIAGGHEQFF.

This clone appeared a few times. The chain combines TRBV27 with TRBJ2-1; possible D gene TRBD2, 6 bases. This CDR3 has 13 residues. CDR1 and CDR2 from the germline V gene are MNHEY and SMNVEV (reference sequence). Trimming cost V 8 bases and J 5 bases, with 13 bases left between them. As DNA, the CDR3 is TGTGCCAGCCTCGGGAGAATTAACAATGAGCAGTTCTTC. Its translation is CASLGRINNEQFF.

The V gene is TRBV24-1, the J gene TRBJ2-5; D possibly corresponds to TRBD1 (6 bases). This CDR3 is built from 13 residues. Germline CDR1 KGHDR, CDR2 SFDVKD. V gave up 10 bases and J gave up 4 bases, with 15 bases separating them. CDR3 sequence: CATQGIFRETQYF. The CDR3 DNA follows: TGTGCCACTCAGGGGATCTTTCGAGAGACCCAGTACTTC.